These 24 T cell receptor beta chains were all obtained from the same sample, sequenced in a study of CD4+ T cells in melanoma. Libraries were prepared by immunoSEQ multiplex PCR; TCRdb keeps only in-frame clonotypes and omits some of them. The profile shows about 140,000 clones, around nine tenths of them singletons. Source of these receptors: a human donor with melanoma.

This clone was seen only a few times. The chain joins TRBV7-6 to TRBJ2-7; D is unresolved. CDR1 SGHVS and CDR2 FNYEAQ come from the germline V gene. The V end lost 4 bases, the J end lost 3 bases, and 10 bases lay between the germline ends. The CDR3 has 13 residues. This chain's CDR3 is CASSSGPNYEQYF. CDR3 nucleotide sequence: TGTGCCAGCAGCTCCGGCCCTAACTACGAGCAGTACTTC.

The chain is built from TRBV29-1 and TRBJ2-1; a possible D gene is TRBD1 (6 bases). The CDR3 spans 14 residues. V shed 8 bases and J shed 3 bases, with 17 bases lying between them. Germline V gives CDR1 SQVTM, CDR2 ANQGSEA. The DNA of the CDR3 is TGCAGCTCGAACCGGGACACACTCTACAATGAGCAGTTCTTC. Its translation: CSSNRDTLYNEQFF.

The chain links TRBV11-2 to TRBJ1-4; D is uncertain. The CDR3 runs to 16 residues. The V end lost 5 bases, the J end lost 0 bases, and 13 bases lay between the germline ends. The V gene's germline CDR1 is SGHAT and CDR2 FQNNGV. In nucleotides, the CDR3 is TGTGCCAGCAGCGCTTTTACGATCGCAACTAATGAAAAACTGTTTTTT. It specifies CASSAFTIATNEKLFF.

This clone was observed a handful of times. The chain has TRBV6-1 and TRBJ2-2; no firm D call. This CDR3 is built from 14 residues. The germline V gene has CDR1 MNHNS and CDR2 SASEGT. Between the trimmed V and J ends, which lost 6 bases and 3 bases, there was a span of 11 bases. In nucleotides, the CDR3 is TGTGCCAGCAGGCCAGACCGATACACCGGGGAGCTGTTTTTT. It specifies CASRPDRYTGELFF.

The chain has TRBV6-5 and TRBJ1-2; tentatively, D is TRBD1 (5 bases). V lost 6 bases, J lost 2 bases, and 16 bases lay in between. Germline loops: CDR1 MNHEY, CDR2 SVGAGI. This CDR3 is built from 15 residues. In nucleotides, the CDR3 is TGTGCCAGCAGAAAGGGACGACAGAGCAACTATGGCTACACCTTC. It codes for CASRKGRQSNYGYTF.

The rearrangement joins TRBV29-1 to TRBJ1-2; 8 bases agree with TRBD1. CDR3 length equals 13 residues. Germline trimming cut 3 bases from V and 2 bases from J; bases unmatched to any gene: 2. Germline assignment: CDR1 SQVTM and CDR2 ANQGSEA. The CDR3 bases are TGCAGCGTTGATCGGACAGGGAACTATGGCTACACCTTC. Amino acid sequence: CSVDRTGNYGYTF.

The V gene is TRBV11-2, the J gene TRBJ2-7; D is unclear. V lost 1 base, J lost 5 bases, and 15 bases lay in between. Germline lookup yields CDR1 SGHAT and CDR2 FQNNGV. CDR3 length equals 15 residues. The CDR3 loop reads CASSLVRRVTNEQYF. CDR3 sequence (DNA): TGTGCCAGCAGCTTAGTCCGTAGGGTTACAAACGAGCAGTACTTC.

Details on this clone: Other nucleotide sequences from this sample produce the same CDR3. V is TRBV5-1 and J is TRBJ1-2; D gene ambiguous. CDR3 length: 13 residues. Germline CDR1 is SGHRS and CDR2 is YFSETQ. V gave up 0 bases and J gave up 6 bases, with 9 bases separating them. The CDR3 region has the DNA TGCGCCAGCAGCTTGGCAGGCGGAGATGGCTACACCTTC. It yields the protein CASSLAGGDGYTF.

The chain combines TRBV7-6 with TRBJ1-6; TRBD1 matches at 10 bases. V was pared by 3 bases and J by 8 bases, with 4 bases of the junction left unmatched. The CDR3 is 15 amino acids. Germline V lookup: CDR1 SGHVS, CDR2 FNYEAQ. CDR3 in DNA: TGTGCCAGCAGCTTCCGGGGACAGGGGTATTCACCCCTCCACTTT. Translating it yields CASSFRGQGYSPLHF.

The genes are TRBV2 and TRBJ1-1; possible D gene TRBD1, 6 bases. Trimming stripped 6 bases from V and 10 bases from J, with 15 bases between. This CDR3 contains 12 residues. The germline V gene has CDR1 SNHLY and CDR2 FYNNEI. The CDR3 DNA reads as TGTGCCAGCAGGGTGGACATGGGGGCAGCTTTCTTT. Protein: CASRVDMGAAFF.

This rearrangement joins TRBV9 to TRBJ2-3; tentative D call: TRBD2 (6 bases). The CDR3 has 16 amino acids. Per germline, CDR1 SGDLS and CDR2 YYNGEE. V was pared by 0 bases and J by 0 bases, with 11 bases between. CDR3: CASSVVGGTSTDTQYF. CDR3 nucleotide sequence: TGTGCCAGCAGCGTAGTGGGAGGCACTAGCACAGATACGCAGTATTTT.

Only one count was recorded for this clone. V is TRBV30 and J is TRBJ2-3, with 7 bases lining up with TRBD1. Germline trimming cut 2 bases from V and 2 bases from J; bases unmatched to any gene: 7. The CDR3 spans 15 residues. Germline CDR1 and CDR2: GTSNPN and SVGIG (reference sequence). In DNA, the CDR3 is TGTGCCTGGAGTCATCCCGACAGGGACACAGATACGCAGTATTTT. Its translation: CAWSHPDRDTDTQYF.

The chain recombines TRBV7-2 with TRBJ1-1; D not resolved. V lost 9 bases, J lost 4 bases, and 12 bases lay in between. Germline lookup yields CDR1 SGHTA and CDR2 FQGNSA. This CDR3 has 12 amino acids. The CDR3 DNA sequence: TGTGCCAGAGAGGGTCTGGGCACTGAAGCTTTCTTT. This gives the protein CAREGLGTEAFF. The entire variable domain, with the rest obtained from reference TRBV7-2 and TRBJ1-1, is as follows: GAGVSQSPSNKVTEKGKDVELRCDPISGHTALYWYRQSLGQGLEFLIYFQGNSAPDKSGLPSDRFSAERTGGSVSTLTIQRTQQEDSAVYLCAREGLGTEAFFGQGTRLTVV.

This clone was counted a few times. This chain links TRBV6-1 with TRBJ2-5; the D gene is possibly TRBD1 (5 bases). The CDR3 runs to 13 residues. Trimming took off 4 bases at V and 8 bases at J, with 14 bases between the two ends. Germline V gives CDR1 MNHNS, CDR2 SASEGT. This chain's CDR3 is CASSVPQGSTQYF. The CDR3 bases are TGTGCCAGCAGTGTACCCCAGGGCTCCACCCAGTACTTC.

Of note for this clone: The junction does not match germline at one end; this may be a read error. The chain is built from TRBV6-1 and TRBJ1-5, with 8 positions matching TRBD1. Germline CDR1 and CDR2: MNHNS and SASEGT. The CDR3 length is 15 residues. This CDR3 reads CASREGTGYNQPQHF. CDR3 in DNA: TGTGCCAGCAGGGAAGGGACAGGCTATAATCAGCCCCAGCATTTT.

This chain joins TRBV6-1 and TRBJ2-5, with D tentatively TRBD1 (6 bases). Germline V CDR1 and CDR2: MNHNS, SASEGT. The CDR3 totals 14 residues. V lost 6 bases and J lost 5, with 16 bases in between. Written as DNA, the CDR3 is TGTGCCAGCAGAGCTCTCTTCAGGGGTGAGACCCAGTACTTC. This encodes CASRALFRGETQYF.

V is TRBV6-1 and J is TRBJ1-1, with unresolved D. This CDR3 is 12 amino acids long. CDR1 is MNHNS and CDR2 is SASEGT in the germline V gene. Trimming took off 9 bases at V and 7 bases at J, with 15 bases between the two ends. The CDR3 bases are TGTGCCAGTACCTCGGTTGGGGATGAAGCTTTCTTT. Protein: CASTSVGDEAFF.

This chain uses TRBV18 with TRBJ1-3; D gene ambiguous. The CDR3 has 15 residues. Germline V lookup: CDR1 KGHSH, CDR2 LQKENI. V gave up 6 bases and J gave up 0 bases, with 12 bases separating them. The CDR3 bases are TGTGCCAGCTCGCCCAACCCTGACTCTGGAAACACCATATATTTT. Translation: CASSPNPDSGNTIYF.

The chain recombines TRBV9 with TRBJ2-3; unclear D gene. The CDR3 is made up of 17 amino acids. V lost 0 bases to trimming and J lost 4 bases, with 18 bases between them. Germline lookup yields CDR1 SGDLS and CDR2 YYNGEE. CDR3: CASSVALLGAEADTQYF. CDR3 sequence (DNA): TGTGCCAGCAGCGTAGCCCTACTCGGAGCAGAGGCAGATACGCAGTATTTT.

This chain links TRBV18 with TRBJ1-5; D gene unclear. Germline loops: CDR1 KGHSH, CDR2 LQKENI. V was trimmed by 9 bases and J by 5 bases, leaving 17 bases between them. The CDR3 runs to 14 residues. The CDR3: CASLPAPGDQPQHF. The DNA of the CDR3 is TGTGCCAGTCTGCCCGCTCCAGGAGATCAGCCCCAGCATTTT.

The chain joins TRBV7-2 to TRBJ2-1; maybe TRBD2 (5 bases). CDR1 and CDR2 (germline): SGHTA, FQGNSA. V was shortened by 3 bases and J by 4 bases, with 10 bases between the two germline ends. This CDR3 comprises 14 residues. The CDR3 DNA follows: TGTGCCAGCAGCTTCGTGTCGGGATACAATGAGCAGTTCTTC. This sequence encodes CASSFVSGYNEQFF.

The gene calls are TRBV7-9 and TRBJ1-2; the D gene is possibly TRBD1 (6 bases). V was clipped by 5 bases and J by 7 bases, with 17 bases between them. The CDR3 has 14 residues. CDR1 is SEHNR, CDR2 FQNEAQ, per germline (reference sequence). The CDR3 DNA reads TGTGCCAGCAGCGAAGGGGGGGGTCGACGTGGCTACACCTTC. Protein product: CASSEGGGRRGYTF.

The chain carries TRBV9 and TRBJ2-3, with 7 nucleotides matching TRBD1. The germline CDR1 and CDR2 sequences are SGDLS and YYNGEE. There are 13 residues in the CDR3. V was pared by 1 base and J by 7 bases, with 3 bases of the junction left unmatched. CDR3 sequence reads: CASSVKGANTQYF. The CDR3, as DNA: TGTGCCAGCAGCGTAAAGGGGGCGAATACGCAGTATTTT.

CDR3: CATQPGQINQPQHF. For the CDR3, the DNA is TGTGCCACACAACCGGGACAGATCAATCAGCCCCAGCATTTT. The J gene is TRBJ1-5, the V gene TRBV6-1; 7 bases fit TRBD1. With V trimmed by 10 bases and J by 3 bases, 9 bases remained unmatched. Germline CDR1 MNHNS, CDR2 SASEGT. CDR3 length: 14 residues.